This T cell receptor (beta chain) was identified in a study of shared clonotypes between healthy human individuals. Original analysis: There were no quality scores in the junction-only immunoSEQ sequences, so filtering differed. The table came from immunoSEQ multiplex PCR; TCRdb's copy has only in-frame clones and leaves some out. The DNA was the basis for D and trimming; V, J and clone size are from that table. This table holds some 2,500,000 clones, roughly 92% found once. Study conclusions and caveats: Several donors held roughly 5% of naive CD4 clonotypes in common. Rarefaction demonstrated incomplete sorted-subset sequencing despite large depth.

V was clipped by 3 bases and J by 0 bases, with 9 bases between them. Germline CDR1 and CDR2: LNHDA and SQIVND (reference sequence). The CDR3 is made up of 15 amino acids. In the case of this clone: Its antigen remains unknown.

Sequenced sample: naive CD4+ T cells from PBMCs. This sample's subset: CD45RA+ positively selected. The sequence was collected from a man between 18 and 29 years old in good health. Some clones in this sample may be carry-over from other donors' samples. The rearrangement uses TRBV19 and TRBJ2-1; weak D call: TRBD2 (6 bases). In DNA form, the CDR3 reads TGTGCCAGTAGTATCGCGGGGTACTCCTACAATGAGCAGTTCTTC. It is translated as CASSIAGYSYNEQFF.